This T cell receptor beta chain was retrieved from a study of shared T cell receptors in the human thymus. V was cut by 7 bases and J by 2 bases, with 21 bases left in between. The CDR3 loop spans 16 amino acids. Germline loops: CDR1 ENHRY, CDR2 SYGVKD. Repertoires were generated with immunoSEQ multiplex PCR, while TCRdb's copy carries only in-frame clones and drops some. In the table there are roughly 410,000 clones, 85% to 95% of which are singletons. The sample was thymocytes. The chain recombines TRBV10-3 with TRBJ2-7; a possible D gene is TRBD2 (5 bases). The origin of this receptor is a human donor. CDR3 in amino acids: CAINSRKAVGPYEQYF. CDR3 coding DNA: TGTGCCATCAATAGCCGCAAAGCGGTCGGGCCCTACGAGCAGTACTTC.